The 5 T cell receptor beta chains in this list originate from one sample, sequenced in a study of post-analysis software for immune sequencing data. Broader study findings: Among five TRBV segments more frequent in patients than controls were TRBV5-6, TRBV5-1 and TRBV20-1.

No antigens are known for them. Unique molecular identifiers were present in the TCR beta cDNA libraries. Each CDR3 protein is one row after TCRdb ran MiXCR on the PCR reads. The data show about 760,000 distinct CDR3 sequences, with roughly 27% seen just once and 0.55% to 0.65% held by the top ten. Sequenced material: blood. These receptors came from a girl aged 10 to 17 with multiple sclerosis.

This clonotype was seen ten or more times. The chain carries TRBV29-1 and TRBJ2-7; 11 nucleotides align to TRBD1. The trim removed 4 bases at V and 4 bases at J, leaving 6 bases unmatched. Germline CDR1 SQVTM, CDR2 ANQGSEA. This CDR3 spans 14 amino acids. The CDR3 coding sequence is TGCAGCGTTGTACGGGGACAGGGGGAGTACGAGCAGTACTTC. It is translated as CSVVRGQGEYEQYF.

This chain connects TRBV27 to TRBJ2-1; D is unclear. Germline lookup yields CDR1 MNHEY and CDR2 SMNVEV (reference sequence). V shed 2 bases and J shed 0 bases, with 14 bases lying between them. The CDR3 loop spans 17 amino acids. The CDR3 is CASSLRRVMSSYNEQFF. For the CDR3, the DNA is TGTGCCAGCAGTTTACGTCGGGTAATGAGCTCCTACAATGAGCAGTTCTTC.

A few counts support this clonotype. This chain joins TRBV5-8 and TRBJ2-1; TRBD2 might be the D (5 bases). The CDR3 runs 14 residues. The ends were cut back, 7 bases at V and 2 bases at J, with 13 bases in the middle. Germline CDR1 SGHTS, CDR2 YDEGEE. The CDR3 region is CASYRERTYNEQFF. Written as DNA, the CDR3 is TGTGCCAGCTATAGGGAGCGGACCTACAATGAGCAGTTCTTC.

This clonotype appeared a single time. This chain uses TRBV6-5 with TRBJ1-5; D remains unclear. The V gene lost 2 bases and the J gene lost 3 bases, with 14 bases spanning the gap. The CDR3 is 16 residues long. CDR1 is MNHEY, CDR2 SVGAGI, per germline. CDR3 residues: CASSYRVPVSNQPQHF. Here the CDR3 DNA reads TGTGCCAGCAGTTACAGGGTTCCCGTTTCCAATCAGCCCCAGCATTTT.

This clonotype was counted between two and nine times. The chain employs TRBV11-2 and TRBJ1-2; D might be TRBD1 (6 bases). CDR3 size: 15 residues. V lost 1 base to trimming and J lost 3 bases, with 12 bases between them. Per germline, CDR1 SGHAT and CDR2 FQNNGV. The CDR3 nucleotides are TGTGCCAGCAGCTTAGTGGGGGGGCAGCACTATGGCTACACCTTC. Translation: CASSLVGGQHYGYTF.